This T cell receptor beta chain derives from a study of cytomegalovirus exposure and HLA in healthy donors. With V trimmed by 5 bases and J by 2 bases, 9 bases remained unmatched. The CDR3 extends over 15 amino acids. Per germline, CDR1 KGHSH and CDR2 LQKENI. The study, taken as a whole, reports: 150 to 200 TCR beta chains were listed as cytomegalovirus-associated.

The data were produced by immunoSEQ multiplex PCR, yet TCRdb's version contains in-frame clones alone and is incomplete. Of about 130,000 clones in the sample, approximately 90% are singletons; the top ten hold 5.5% to 7%. Turning to this clone: The target antigen is unknown.

The V and J genes are TRBV18 and TRBJ2-7, with 7 bases that match TRBD2. The origin of this receptor is a woman under 40 in good health and CMV-seropositive. The sample consisted of PBMCs. The CDR3 region has the DNA TGTGCCAGCTCAGGGTTCGGGAGGCTACCCTACGAGCAGTACTTC. Its protein is CASSGFGRLPYEQYF.